This section outlines one T cell receptor beta chain sequence together with its context. In the authors' methods: It was from reference gene primer amplification that nucleated cell counts were estimated. Some clones are missing from TCRdb's copy, which holds only in-frame ones; the method was immunoSEQ multiplex PCR. V, J and clone size derive from that table, while D and trimming were established from the DNA sequence. The sample consists of more than 300,000 clones, 90% of them appearing once. Seattle enrolled patients during active infection and tracked them longitudinally. This sample is drawn from a study of blood T cell repertoires in COVID-19. Study in general: Acute-phase and convalescent COVID-19 samples originated in the United States, Italy and Spain. The cDNA or gDNA used as material had been derived from T cells, B-cell-depleted T cells, or PBMCs.

The germline V gene has CDR1 LNHNV and CDR2 YYDKDF (reference sequence). The CDR3 is 14 residues long. V lost 6 bases to trimming and J lost 0 bases, with 9 bases between them. The clonotype was recovered from a woman in her thirties or forties with COVID-19, enrolled during active disease. This chain uses TRBV15 with TRBJ1-5; a possible D gene is TRBD1 (6 bases). Sequences were obtained from peripheral blood. DNA for the CDR3: TGTGCCACCAGGGGGGGGGCTAGCAATCAGCCCCAGCATTTT. Encoded protein: CATRGGASNQPQHF.